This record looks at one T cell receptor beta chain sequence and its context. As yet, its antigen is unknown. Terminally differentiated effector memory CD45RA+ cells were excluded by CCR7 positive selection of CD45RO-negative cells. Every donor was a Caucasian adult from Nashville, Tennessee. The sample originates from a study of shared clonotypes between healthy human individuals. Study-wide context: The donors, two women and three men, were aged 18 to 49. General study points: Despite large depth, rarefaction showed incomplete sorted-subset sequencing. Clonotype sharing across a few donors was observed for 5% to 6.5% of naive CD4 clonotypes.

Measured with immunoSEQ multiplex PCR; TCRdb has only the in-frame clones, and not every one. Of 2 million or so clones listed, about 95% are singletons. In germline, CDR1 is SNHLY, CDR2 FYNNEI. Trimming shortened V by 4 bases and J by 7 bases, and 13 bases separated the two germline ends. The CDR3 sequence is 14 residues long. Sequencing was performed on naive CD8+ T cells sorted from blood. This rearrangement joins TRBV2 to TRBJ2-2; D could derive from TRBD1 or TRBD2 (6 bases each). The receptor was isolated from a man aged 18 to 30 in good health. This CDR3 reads CASSAQGRDGELFF. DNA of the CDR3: TGTGCCAGCAGTGCTCAGGGGCGGGACGGGGAGCTGTTTTTT.